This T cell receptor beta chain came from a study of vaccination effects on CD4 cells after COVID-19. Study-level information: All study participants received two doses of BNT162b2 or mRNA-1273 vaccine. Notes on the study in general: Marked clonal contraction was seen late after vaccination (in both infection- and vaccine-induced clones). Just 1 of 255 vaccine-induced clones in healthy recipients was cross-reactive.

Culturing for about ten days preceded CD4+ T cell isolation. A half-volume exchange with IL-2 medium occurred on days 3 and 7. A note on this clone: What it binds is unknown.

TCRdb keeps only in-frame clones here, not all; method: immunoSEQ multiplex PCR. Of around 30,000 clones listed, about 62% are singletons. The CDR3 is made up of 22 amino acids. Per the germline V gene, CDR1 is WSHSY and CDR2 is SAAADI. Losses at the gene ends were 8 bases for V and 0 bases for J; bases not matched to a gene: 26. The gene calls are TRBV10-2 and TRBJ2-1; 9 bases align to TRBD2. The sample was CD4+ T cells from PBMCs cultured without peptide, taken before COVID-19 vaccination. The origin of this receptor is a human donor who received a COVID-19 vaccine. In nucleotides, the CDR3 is TGCGCCAGCTTGGGGGGCAGGGTAAAGCTAGCGGGGAAACTAAGCTCCTACAATGAGCAGTTCTTC. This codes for CASLGGRVKLAGKLSSYNEQFF.